The 9 T cell receptor beta chains given below trace back to one sample, sequenced in a study of blood T cell repertoires in COVID-19. Some clones are missing from TCRdb's copy, which holds only in-frame ones; the method was immunoSEQ multiplex PCR. The sample holds tens of thousands of clones; roughly 88% are singletons and the top ten take over 10%. The sample comprised peripheral blood. Every receptor here comes from a human donor in a cohort sampled during active COVID-19.

V usage is TRBV18 and J usage is TRBJ1-1; 7 positions agree with TRBD1. Germline V gives CDR1 KGHSH, CDR2 LQKENI. The length of the CDR3 is 12 residues. The J segment lost 4 bases and the V segment lost 7 bases, leaving 3 bases of the junction unmatched. The CDR3 loop is CASLGGGTEAFF. The CDR3, as DNA: TGTGCCAGCTTAGGGGGCGGCACTGAAGCTTTCTTT.

The chain has TRBV6-2 or TRBV6-3 and TRBJ2-7; 9 nucleotides line up with TRBD1. The CDR3 is 14 residues long. From germline, CDR1 is MNHEY and CDR2 SVGEGT. The trim removed 7 bases at V and 3 bases at J, leaving 7 bases unmatched. The CDR3 sequence is CASNPHRGRYEQYF. In nucleotides, the CDR3 is TGTGCCAGCAACCCCCACAGGGGGCGCTACGAGCAGTACTTC.

This clone was seen just once. The chain carries TRBV15 and TRBJ2-7; D gene unclear. CDR3 length: 13 residues. CDR1 is LNHNV, CDR2 YYDKDF, per germline (reference sequence). V lost 0 bases and J 1 base, leaving 4 bases between the germline ends. The chain's CDR3 is CATSRDVSYEQYF. As DNA, the CDR3 is TGTGCCACCAGCAGAGATGTATCCTACGAGCAGTACTTC.

This chain links TRBV30 with TRBJ2-7; weak D call: TRBD2 (6 bases). The V and J ends lost 1 base and 4 bases respectively, with 14 bases between them. Germline CDR1 GTSNPN, CDR2 SVGIG (reference sequence). The CDR3 is made up of 14 amino acids. The DNA for the CDR3 is TGTGCCTGGAGTGGGTCAGGGAGGCTTTACGAGCAGTACTTC. Residues: CAWSGSGRLYEQYF.

The chain is built from TRBV6-2 or TRBV6-3 and TRBJ1-2, with D possibly matching TRBD1 (6 bases). Between the trimmed V and J ends, which lost 5 bases and 4 bases, there was a span of 17 bases. The CDR3 loop spans 15 amino acids. CDR1 is MNHEY and CDR2 is SVGEGT in the germline V gene. The CDR3 loop reads CASSPSDRLLYGYTF. CDR3 nucleotide sequence: TGTGCCAGCAGTCCCTCTGACAGGCTCCTCTATGGCTACACCTTC.

V usage is TRBV7-3 and J usage is TRBJ1-4; 7 bases are a match to TRBD1. The ends lost 4 bases at V and 5 bases at J; junction bases unmatched: 7. Looked up from germline, CDR1 is SGHTA and CDR2 is FQGTGA. The CDR3 sequence is 15 residues long. CDR3 region: CASSSQGWQNEKLFF. CDR3 sequence (DNA): TGTGCCAGCAGCTCACAGGGGTGGCAAAATGAAAAACTGTTTTTT.

The rearrangement joins TRBV9 to TRBJ2-1, with 12 nucleotides matching TRBD2. V was clipped by 4 bases and J by 1 base; unmatched bases: 6. The CDR3 consists of 17 residues. Germline CDR1 and CDR2: SGDLS and YYNGEE. CDR3 sequence reads: CASSFRLAGASYNEQFF. The CDR3 DNA sequence: TGTGCCAGCAGCTTCCGACTAGCGGGAGCTTCCTACAATGAGCAGTTCTTC.

V and J are TRBV19 and TRBJ1-2; a weak D match, TRBD1 (5 bases). The CDR3 spans 12 residues. Germline V gene lookup returns CDR1 LNHDA and CDR2 SQIVND (reference sequence). V gave up 5 bases and J gave up 8 bases, with 12 bases separating them. CDR3 nucleotides: TGTGCCAGTAGTCGACAGTTTCGGGGCTACACCTTC. Its translation is CASSRQFRGYTF.

The gene calls are TRBV6-2 or TRBV6-3 and TRBJ2-3, with D possibly matching TRBD2 (6 bases). The V and J ends lost 3 bases and 2 bases respectively, with 12 bases between them. This CDR3 is built from 15 residues. CDR1 is MNHEY, CDR2 SVGEGT, per germline. This chain's CDR3 is CASSYKGTSTDTQYF. CDR3 nucleotides: TGTGCCAGCAGTTATAAGGGGACTTCCACAGATACGCAGTATTTT.